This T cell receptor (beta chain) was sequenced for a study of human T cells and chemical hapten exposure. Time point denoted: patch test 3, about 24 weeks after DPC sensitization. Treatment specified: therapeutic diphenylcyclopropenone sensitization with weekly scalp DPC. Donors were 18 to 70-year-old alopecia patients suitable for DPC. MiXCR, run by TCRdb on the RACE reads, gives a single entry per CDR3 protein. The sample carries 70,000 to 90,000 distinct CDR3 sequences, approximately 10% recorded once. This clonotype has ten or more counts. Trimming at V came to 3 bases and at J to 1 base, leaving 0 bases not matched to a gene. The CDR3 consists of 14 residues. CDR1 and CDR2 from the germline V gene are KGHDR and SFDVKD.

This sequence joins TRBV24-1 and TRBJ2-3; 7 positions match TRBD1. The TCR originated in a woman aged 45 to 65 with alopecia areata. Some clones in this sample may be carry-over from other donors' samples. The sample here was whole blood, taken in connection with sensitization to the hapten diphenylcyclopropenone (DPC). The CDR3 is CATSDTGGTDTQYF. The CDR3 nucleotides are TGTGCCACCAGTGATACAGGGGGCACAGATACGCAGTATTTT.